This passage covers 11 T cell receptor beta chains from one sample sequenced in a study of lymphopenia after photon versus proton radiotherapy (dated by TCRdb to about 2019). Library creation used the immunoSEQ multiplex PCR assay. Sourced from immuneACCESS, this table was stored by TCRdb with only in-frame sequences that have V and J called. A share of the clones is absent; for the studies checked, an unresolved V gene accounts for under half, and the remainder has no known explanation. The sample has some 70,000 clones on record, 85% to 90% of them singletons. In total, the top ten clones hold less than 14% of the sample. This material consisted of peripheral blood, taken from a patient treated with proton-based radiotherapy. Every receptor here comes from a man older than 75 with esophageal cancer.

This sequence joins TRBV18 and TRBJ2-4, with D hard to call. Deletions cut 2 bases from V and 0 bases from J, with 8 bases between. The CDR3 is 15 residues long. The germline gives CDR1 KGHSH, CDR2 LQKENI. This CDR3 is CASSPIHEAKNIQYF. CDR3 bases: TGTGCCAGCTCACCAATACACGAAGCCAAAAACATTCAGTACTTC.

Only a few counts were recorded for this clone. The chain links TRBV7-8 to TRBJ2-2; the match to TRBD1 covers 8 bases. Germline V gene sequence: CDR1 SGHVS, CDR2 FQNEAQ. The ends lost 5 bases at V and 5 bases at J; junction bases unmatched: 4. CDR3 length: 14 amino acids. DNA of the CDR3: TGTGCCAGCAGCCCGCAGGGGGCGACCGGGGAGCTGTTTTTT. It yields the protein CASSPQGATGELFF.

The V call is TRBV5-1, the J call TRBJ2-1; TRBD2 might be the D (5 bases). Trimming cost V 0 bases and J 2 bases, with 15 bases left between them. The CDR3 runs 17 residues. Per the germline V gene, CDR1 is SGHRS and CDR2 is YFSETQ. The CDR3 spells CASSLVPTSNPYNEQFF. Here the CDR3 DNA reads TGCGCCAGCAGCTTGGTACCTACTAGTAACCCCTACAATGAGCAGTTCTTC.

The CDR3 coding sequence is TGTGCCAGCAGTCCAGACGGACAGCCCTACAATGAGCAGTTCTTC. Protein sequence: CASSPDGQPYNEQFF. V is TRBV27 and J is TRBJ2-1; possible D gene TRBD1, 6 bases. CDR3 size: 15 residues. Trimming left V 5 bases short and J 2 bases short, with 13 bases between. CDR1 and CDR2 from the germline V gene are MNHEY and SMNVEV (reference sequence).

The chain links TRBV10-3 to TRBJ2-7, with D perhaps matching TRBD1 or TRBD2 (5 bases each). Trimming took 4 bases from V and 3 from J, leaving 13 bases between them. The CDR3 contains 14 residues. The germline V gene has CDR1 ENHRY and CDR2 SYGVKD. The CDR3 DNA reads as TGTGCCATCAGTGGGTACGCAGGGAGCTACGAGCAGTACTTC. It yields the protein CAISGYAGSYEQYF.

The rearrangement links TRBV5-1 to TRBJ2-3, with D possibly TRBD2 on 6 matching bases. The CDR3 length is 15 residues. Germline CDR1 is SGHRS and CDR2 is YFSETQ. V lost 1 base and J 2 bases, leaving 11 bases between the germline ends. The CDR3 loop is CASSLYGLNTDTQYF. CDR3 bases: TGCGCCAGCAGCTTGTACGGACTAAACACAGATACGCAGTATTTT.

CDR3 sequence reads: CASRSTGGDNGYTF. CDR3 DNA sequence: TGTGCCAGCAGATCAACAGGGGGCGATAATGGCTACACCTTC. V gene TRBV27 combines with J gene TRBJ1-2, with 9 bases fitting TRBD1. CDR3 length: 14 amino acids. CDR1 is MNHEY and CDR2 is SMNVEV in the germline V gene (reference sequence). V shed 6 bases, J shed 6 bases, and the junction held 8 bases outside the gene matches.

This clone was counted ten times or more. This chain links TRBV27 with TRBJ1-2, with D maybe TRBD1 (6 bases). Germline CDR1 reads MNHEY; CDR2 reads SMNVEV (reference sequence). CDR3 size: 12 residues. The ends were cut back, 6 bases at V and 8 bases at J, with 13 bases in the middle. As DNA, the CDR3 is TGTGCCAGCAGGGACAGCTTTCGGGGCTACACCTTC. It translates to CASRDSFRGYTF.

The CDR3 coding sequence is TGTGCCAGTAGTCCCGACAGGGGGCAACGGGGTCAGCCCCAGCATTTT. It translates to CASSPDRGQRGQPQHF. The rearrangement joins TRBV19 to TRBJ1-5, with 10 bases that match TRBD1. The CDR3 length is 16 residues. Germline loops: CDR1 LNHDA, CDR2 SQIVND (reference sequence). J gave up 6 bases and V 5 bases, and 10 bases lay outside the gene matches.

The rearrangement links TRBV7-2 to TRBJ2-7; 7 positions agree with TRBD2. The CDR3 extends over 16 amino acids. V shed 1 base and J 0 bases; nucleotides not matched to a gene: 6. Germline V lookup: CDR1 SGHTA, CDR2 FQGNSA. CDR3 nucleotide sequence: TGTGCCAGCAGCTTAGGTGGCGGGGGTTTCTCCTACGAGCAGTACTTC. It codes for CASSLGGGGFSYEQYF.

The CDR3 bases are TGTGCCAGCAGCGCTCGGACTAGCGGGATAGCTCGGGAGACCCAGTACTTC. It encodes CASSARTSGIARETQYF. The chain joins TRBV7-7 to TRBJ2-5; TRBD2 agrees at 12 bases. After removal of 5 bases from V and 5 bases from J, the junction contained 12 bases not matched to a gene. Germline values: CDR1 SSHAT, CDR2 FNYEAQ (reference sequence). CDR3 length: 17 residues.